Listed below are T cell receptor beta chains from one sample, sequenced in a study of blood T cells in healthy people across ages. TCRdb reanalysed the 5' RACE reads using MiXCR and keeps one entry per CDR3 protein. The sample lists fewer than 950,000 distinct CDR3 sequences; roughly 35% were seen once. Sequencing was carried out using blood. These receptors came from a young man in good health. CDR3s include the opening cysteine and the closing phenylalanine or tryptophan. A D gene is named only where the DNA matches it firmly. Part of the rows lack a size; the others show once, few, many or a class for expanded clones.

clone_size	v_call	d_call	j_call	cdr3_aa	cdr3_nt
-	TRBV28	TRBD1	TRBJ1-2	CASTGQQFYGYTF	TGTGCCAGCACGGGACAGCAGTTTTATGGCTACACCTTC
once	TRBV9	-	TRBJ1-5	CTSSEMGGNQPQHF	TGTACCAGCAGCGAGATGGGTGGCAATCAGCCCCAGCATTTT
-	TRBV5-6	TRBD1	TRBJ1-1	CASSRRTGQHTEAFF	TGTGCCAGCAGCCGTCGGACAGGGCAACACACTGAAGCTTTCTTT
-	TRBV12-3/TRBV12-4	TRBD1	TRBJ2-6	CASNLRGLSSGANVLTF	TGTGCCAGCAACCTCAGGGGGCTAAGCTCTGGGGCCAACGTCCTGACTTTC
many	TRBV12-3/TRBV12-4	-	TRBJ2-5	CASSFMGETQYF	TGTGCCAGCAGTTTTATGGGAGAGACCCAGTACTTC
many	TRBV20-1	-	TRBJ2-5	CSARQETQYF	TGCAGTGCTAGGCAAGAGACCCAGTACTTC
once	TRBV12-3/TRBV12-4	TRBD1	TRBJ1-2	CASSFPGGQGHTF	TGTGCCAGCAGTTTCCCAGGGGGGCAAGGCCACACCTTC
-	TRBV12-3/TRBV12-4	-	TRBJ1-1	CASSWGRPAPEALF	TGTGCCAGCAGCTGGGGACGTCCGGCTCCTGAAGCTTTATTT
-	TRBV5-6	-	TRBJ1-5	CASSVQEGQPQHF	TGTGCCAGCAGCGTGCAAGAGGGGCAGCCCCAGCATTTT
-	TRBV5-4	TRBD1	TRBJ1-4	CASSLRTGENEKLFF	TGTGCCAGCAGCCTTCGGACAGGGGAGAATGAAAAACTGTTTTTT
-	TRBV10-3	-	TRBJ1-5	CAISESIAGCQPQHF	TGTGCCATCAGTGAGTCGATCGCGGGGTGTCAGCCCCAGCATTTT
-	TRBV20-1	-	TRBJ1-3	CSARDPTGHSGNTIYF	TGCAGTGCTAGAGATCCTACAGGCCACTCTGGAAACACCATATATTTT
-	TRBV30	TRBD2	TRBJ2-7	CAWSVRLGLAVYEQYF	TGTGCCTGGAGTGTAAGGTTGGGACTAGCGGTTTACGAGCAGTACTTC
-	TRBV20-1	-	TRBJ1-4	CSARAPEGKLFF	TGCAGTGCTAGAGCCCCGGAGGGAAAACTGTTTTTT
few	TRBV6-2/TRBV6-3	-	TRBJ2-1	CASSDNYNEQFF	TGTGCCAGTAGCGACAACTACAATGAGCAGTTCTTC
-	TRBV12-3/TRBV12-4	TRBD2	TRBJ2-5	CASSLRFEQRGSQETQYF	TGTGCCAGCAGTTTAAGATTCGAACAGCGGGGGAGCCAAGAGACCCAGTACTTC
-	TRBV28	-	TRBJ1-2	CASSFRQYGYTF	TGTGCCAGCAGTTTCCGACAGTATGGCTACACCTTC
once	TRBV12-3/TRBV12-4	-	TRBJ2-6	CASSRSGAGANVLTF	TGTGCCAGCAGCCGATCAGGGGCTGGGGCCAACGTCCTGACTTTC
few	TRBV12-3/TRBV12-4	-	TRBJ1-4	CASSFTGREKLFF	TGTGCCAGCAGTTTTACAGGGAGGGAAAAACTGTTTTTT
-	TRBV10-3	-	TRBJ1-1	CAISVGLTNTEAFF	TGTGCCATCAGCGTAGGACTGACGAACACTGAAGCTTTCTTT
-	TRBV29-1	-	TRBJ2-5	CSAGNWGEQYF	TGCAGCGCCGGCAACTGGGGTGAGCAGTACTTC
-	TRBV20-1	-	TRBJ2-5	CSAQPGGQTQYF	TGCAGTGCTCAACCCGGGGGGCAGACCCAGTACTTC
few	TRBV4-3	-	TRBJ1-2	CASSQDEGNYGYTF	TGCGCCAGCAGCCAAGATGAGGGTAACTATGGCTACACCTTC
-	TRBV29-1	-	TRBJ2-3	CSVEVSGPTQYF	TGCAGCGTTGAGGTGTCGGGGCCCACGCAGTATTTT
many	TRBV4-3	TRBD1	TRBJ2-7	CASSLSGTGVYEQYF	TGCGCCAGCAGCCTTTCCGGGACAGGGGTCTACGAGCAGTACTTC
-	TRBV7-3	-	TRBJ2-6	CASSLKTTGANVLTF	TGTGCCAGCAGCTTAAAGACAACTGGGGCCAACGTCCTGACTTTC
-	TRBV12-3/TRBV12-4	TRBD1	TRBJ2-7	CASTPQGAAYEQYF	TGTGCCAGCACCCCCCAGGGGGCGGCCTACGAGCAGTACTTC
few	TRBV29-1	-	TRBJ1-5	CSASDNQPQHF	TGCAGCGCCTCTGATAATCAGCCCCAGCATTTT
-	TRBV20-1	TRBD2	TRBJ2-1	CSARPMSGGGNEQFF	TGCAGTGCTAGACCTATGAGCGGGGGGGGCAATGAGCAGTTCTTC
few	TRBV27	TRBD1	TRBJ2-1	CASRSTGDHEQFF	TGTGCCAGCAGATCCACAGGGGACCATGAGCAGTTCTTC
few	TRBV18	-	TRBJ1-2	CASSPNYRASGYGYTF	TGTGCCAGCTCACCAAATTACAGGGCGTCGGGCTATGGCTACACCTTC
-	TRBV7-2	-	TRBJ1-4	CASSLGGQVNEKLFF	TGTGCCAGCAGCTTAGGGGGTCAGGTTAATGAAAAACTGTTTTTT
-	TRBV7-9	-	TRBJ2-7	CASSLAVREQYF	TGTGCCAGCAGCTTAGCTGTCCGGGAGCAGTACTTC
-	TRBV5-1	TRBD1	TRBJ1-2	CASSPGTGSAGYTF	TGCGCCAGCAGCCCCGGGACAGGGAGCGCTGGCTACACCTTC
few	TRBV2	-	TRBJ1-5	CASRREGGIPQHF	TGTGCCAGCAGGAGAGAGGGTGGTATTCCCCAGCATTTT
-	TRBV3-1	-	TRBJ2-3	CASSEGAVTTDTQYF	TGTGCCAGCAGCGAAGGGGCAGTCACCACAGATACGCAGTATTTT
-	TRBV20-1	-	TRBJ1-1	CSARVAEFGTTNTEAFF	TGCAGTGCTAGAGTAGCTGAGTTCGGGACAACGAACACTGAAGCTTTCTTT
few	TRBV29-1	-	TRBJ2-1	CSVEEVRGRYNEQFF	TGCAGCGTTGAAGAAGTCCGGGGGCGGTACAATGAGCAGTTCTTC
-	TRBV4-1	-	TRBJ1-5	CASSQDLAEKYQPQHF	TGCGCCAGCAGCCAAGATCTGGCAGAGAAATATCAGCCCCAGCATTTT
-	TRBV13	-	TRBJ1-4	CASSRGGRENEKLFF	TGTGCCAGCAGCCGCGGGGGGAGGGAGAATGAAAAACTGTTTTTT
-	TRBV5-5	-	TRBJ2-7	CASSPGLSGPKIGEAQYF	TGTGCCAGCAGCCCCGGGTTATCCGGACCTAAGATAGGAGAGGCCCAGTACTTC
few	TRBV4-1	-	TRBJ1-4	CASSLALGENEKLFF	TGCGCCAGCAGTCTGGCGTTGGGTGAAAATGAAAAACTGTTTTTT
-	TRBV29-1	-	TRBJ2-5	CSVGTMANEQYF	TGCAGCGTTGGGACGATGGCCAATGAGCAGTACTTC